The entry below gives a single T cell receptor (beta chain) sequence along with its context. This record belongs to a study of blood T cell repertoires in COVID-19. About the research overall: Acute-phase and convalescent COVID-19 samples originated in the United States, Italy and Spain. T cells, B-cell-depleted T cells, or PBMCs provided the cDNA or gDNA that served as material.

Original data processing: Estimation of nucleated cell counts relied on the amplification of reference gene primers. The method was immunoSEQ multiplex PCR; TCRdb's version includes in-frame clones alone and lacks a portion of them. The DNA was the basis for D and trimming; V, J and clone size are from that table. There are over 200,000 clones in the sample; roughly 88% occur only once, and around 2.4% lies in the top ten. Germline values: CDR1 SGHTA, CDR2 FQGNSA. Trimming removed 10 bases at V and 4 bases at J, with 18 bases between. This CDR3 has 14 amino acids. V gene TRBV7-2 combines with J gene TRBJ2-3; TRBD1 might be the D (5 bases). The source material was peripheral blood. The source of this sequence is a man aged 40-55 years who had recovered from COVID-19. The CDR3 is CATRGLGFADTQYF. CDR3 bases: TGTGCCACAAGGGGTTTGGGTTTTGCAGATACGCAGTATTTT.